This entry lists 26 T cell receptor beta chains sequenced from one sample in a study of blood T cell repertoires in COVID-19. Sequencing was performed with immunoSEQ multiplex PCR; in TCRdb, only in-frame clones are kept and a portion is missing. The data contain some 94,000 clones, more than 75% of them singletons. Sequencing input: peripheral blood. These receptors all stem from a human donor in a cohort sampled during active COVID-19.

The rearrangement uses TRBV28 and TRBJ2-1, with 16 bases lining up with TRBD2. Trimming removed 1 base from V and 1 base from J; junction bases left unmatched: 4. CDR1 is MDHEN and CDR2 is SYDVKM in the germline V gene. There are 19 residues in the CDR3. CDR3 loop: CASSLSGLAGGRSYNEQFF. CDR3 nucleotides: TGTGCCAGCAGTTTATCGGGACTAGCGGGAGGGCGTTCCTACAATGAGCAGTTCTTC.

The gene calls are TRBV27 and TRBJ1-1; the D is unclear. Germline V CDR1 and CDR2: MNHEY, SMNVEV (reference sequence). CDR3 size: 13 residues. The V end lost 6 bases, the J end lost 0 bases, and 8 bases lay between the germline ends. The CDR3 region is CASRVSMNTEAFF. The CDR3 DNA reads TGTGCCAGCAGAGTGAGTATGAACACTGAAGCTTTCTTT.

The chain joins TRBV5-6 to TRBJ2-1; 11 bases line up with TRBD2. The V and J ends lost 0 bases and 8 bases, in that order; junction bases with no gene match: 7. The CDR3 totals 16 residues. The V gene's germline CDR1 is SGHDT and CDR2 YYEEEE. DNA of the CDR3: TGTGCCAGCAGCTTGGTAACTAGCGGGAGATATTATGAGCAGTTCTTC. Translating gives CASSLVTSGRYYEQFF.

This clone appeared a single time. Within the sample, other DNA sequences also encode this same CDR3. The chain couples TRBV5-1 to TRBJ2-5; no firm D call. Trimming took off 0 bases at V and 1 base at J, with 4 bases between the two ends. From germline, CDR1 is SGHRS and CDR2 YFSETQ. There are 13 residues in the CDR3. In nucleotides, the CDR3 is TGCGCCAGCAGCTTGGGGCTCCAAGAGACCCAGTACTTC. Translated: CASSLGLQETQYF.

CDR3: CASTYPGTGNEQFF. The CDR3 DNA follows: TGTGCCAGTACATACCCCGGGACAGGGAATGAGCAGTTCTTC. The chain uses TRBV19 and TRBJ2-1; 9 positions match TRBD1. This CDR3 spans 14 amino acids. Germline V gives CDR1 LNHDA, CDR2 SQIVND (reference sequence). V dropped 7 bases and J dropped 7; count of bases not matched to a gene: 8.

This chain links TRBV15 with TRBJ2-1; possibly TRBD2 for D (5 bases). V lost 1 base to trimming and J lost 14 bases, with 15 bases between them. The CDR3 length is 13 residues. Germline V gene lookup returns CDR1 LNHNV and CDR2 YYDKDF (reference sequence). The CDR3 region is CATSRGRNSVKFF. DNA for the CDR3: TGTGCCACCAGCAGAGGAAGGAATAGCGTTAAGTTCTTC.

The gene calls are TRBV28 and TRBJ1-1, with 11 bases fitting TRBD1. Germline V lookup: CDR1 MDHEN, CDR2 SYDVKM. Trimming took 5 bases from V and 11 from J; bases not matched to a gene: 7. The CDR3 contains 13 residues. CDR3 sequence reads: CASSLGQGAGAFF. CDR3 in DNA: TGTGCCAGCAGTCTCGGACAGGGGGCAGGCGCTTTCTTT.

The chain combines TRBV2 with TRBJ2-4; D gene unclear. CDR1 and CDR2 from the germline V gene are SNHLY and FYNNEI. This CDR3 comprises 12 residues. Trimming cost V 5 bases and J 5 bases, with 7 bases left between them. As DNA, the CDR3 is TGTGCCAGCAGTCTTCCCCAAAACATTCAGTACTTC. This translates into CASSLPQNIQYF.

The CDR3 sequence: CASSEHTYNEQFF. CDR3 bases: TGTGCCAGCAGTGAACACACATACAATGAGCAGTTCTTC. V gene TRBV6-1 combines with J gene TRBJ2-1; D remains unclear. The CDR3 sequence is 13 residues long. Germline CDR1 reads MNHNS; CDR2 reads SASEGT. Trimming removed 2 bases from V and 4 bases from J, with 6 bases in between.

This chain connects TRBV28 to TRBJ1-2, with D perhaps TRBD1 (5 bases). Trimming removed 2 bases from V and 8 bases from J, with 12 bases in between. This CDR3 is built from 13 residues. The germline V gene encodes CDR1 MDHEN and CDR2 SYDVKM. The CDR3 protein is CASSLGRVGGYTF. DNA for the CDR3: TGTGCCAGCAGTTTAGGCAGGGTGGGCGGCTACACCTTC.

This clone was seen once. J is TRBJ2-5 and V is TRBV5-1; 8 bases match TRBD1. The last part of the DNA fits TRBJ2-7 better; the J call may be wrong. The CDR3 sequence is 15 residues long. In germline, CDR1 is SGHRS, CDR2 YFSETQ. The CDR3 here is CASSQGGQGSYEQYF. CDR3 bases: TGCGCCAGCAGCCAAGGAGGACAGGGATCCTACGAGCAGTACTTC.

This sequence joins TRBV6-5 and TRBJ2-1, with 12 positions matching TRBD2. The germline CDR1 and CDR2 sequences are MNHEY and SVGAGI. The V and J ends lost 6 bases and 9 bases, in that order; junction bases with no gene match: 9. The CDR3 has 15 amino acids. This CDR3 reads CASSPRLAGEVEQFF. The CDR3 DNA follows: TGTGCCAGCAGCCCCCGACTAGCGGGAGAGGTTGAGCAGTTCTTC.

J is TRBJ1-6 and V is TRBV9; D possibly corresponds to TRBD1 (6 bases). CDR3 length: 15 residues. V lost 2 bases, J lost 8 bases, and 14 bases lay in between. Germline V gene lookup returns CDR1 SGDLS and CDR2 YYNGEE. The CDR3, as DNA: TGTGCCAGCAGCGTCACACAGGGTGCCGATTCACCCCTCCACTTT. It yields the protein CASSVTQGADSPLHF.

Here the CDR3 DNA reads TGTGCCAGCTCTAGCGGAACAAACTACAATGAGCAGTTCTTC. Translation gives CASSSGTNYNEQFF. The V call is TRBV7-3, the J call TRBJ2-1; 7 bases align to TRBD2. In germline, CDR1 is SGHTA, CDR2 FQGTGA. The CDR3 sequence is 14 residues long. The ends lost 8 bases at V and 3 bases at J; junction bases unmatched: 7.

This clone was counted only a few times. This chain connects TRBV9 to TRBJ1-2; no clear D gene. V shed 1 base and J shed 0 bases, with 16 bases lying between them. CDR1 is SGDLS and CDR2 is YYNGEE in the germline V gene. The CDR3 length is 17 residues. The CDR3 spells CASSVNSGKGANYGYTF. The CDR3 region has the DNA TGTGCCAGCAGCGTAAATTCCGGGAAGGGAGCTAACTATGGCTACACCTTC.

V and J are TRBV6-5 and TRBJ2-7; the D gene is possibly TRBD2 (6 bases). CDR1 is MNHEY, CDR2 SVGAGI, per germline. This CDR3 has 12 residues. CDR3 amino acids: CASGEAYYEQYF. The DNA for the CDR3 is TGTGCTTCGGGGGAGGCATACTACGAGCAGTACTTC.

CDR3 DNA sequence: TGTGCCAGCAGGACCCCGGGAGTCATTCAGCCCCAGCATTTT. The encoded protein is CASRTPGVIQPQHF. The rearrangement uses TRBV28 and TRBJ1-5; D remains unclear. Germline CDR1 reads MDHEN; CDR2 reads SYDVKM. The CDR3 has 14 amino acids. Trimming removed 6 bases from V and 6 bases from J, with 15 bases in between.

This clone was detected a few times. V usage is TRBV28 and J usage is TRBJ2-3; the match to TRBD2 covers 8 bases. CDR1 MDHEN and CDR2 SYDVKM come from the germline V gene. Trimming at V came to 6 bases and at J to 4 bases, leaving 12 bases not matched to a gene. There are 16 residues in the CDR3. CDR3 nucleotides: TGTGCCAGCAGCTACCTAAGCGGGAGAGGTTCAGATACGCAGTATTTT. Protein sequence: CASSYLSGRGSDTQYF.

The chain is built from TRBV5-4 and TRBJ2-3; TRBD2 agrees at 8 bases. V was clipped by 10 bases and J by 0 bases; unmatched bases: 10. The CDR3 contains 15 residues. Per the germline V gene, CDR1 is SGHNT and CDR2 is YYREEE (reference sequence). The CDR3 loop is CASRPGGTSTDTQYF. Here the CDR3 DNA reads TGTGCCTCCCGCCCGGGGGGGACTAGCACAGATACGCAGTATTTT.

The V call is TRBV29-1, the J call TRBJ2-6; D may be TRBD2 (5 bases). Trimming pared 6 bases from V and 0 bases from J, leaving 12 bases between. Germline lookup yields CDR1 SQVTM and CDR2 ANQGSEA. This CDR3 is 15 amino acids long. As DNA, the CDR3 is TGCAGCGTACCCCTAGGGAGCTCTGGGGCCAACGTCCTGACTTTC. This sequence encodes CSVPLGSSGANVLTF. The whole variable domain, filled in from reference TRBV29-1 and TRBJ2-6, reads SAVISQKPSRDICQRGTSLTIQCQVDSQVTMMFWYRQQPGQSLTLIATANQGSEATYESGFVIDKFPISRPNLTFSTLTVSNMSPEDSSIYLCSVPLGSSGANVLTFGAGSRLTVL.

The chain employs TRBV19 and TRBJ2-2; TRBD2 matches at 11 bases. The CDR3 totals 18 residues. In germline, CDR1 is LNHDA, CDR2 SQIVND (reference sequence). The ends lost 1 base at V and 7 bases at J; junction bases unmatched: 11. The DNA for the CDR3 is TGTGCCAGTAGTATAGGGGGTCTAGCGGGAGGATCCGGCGGGGAGCTGTTTTTT. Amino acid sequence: CASSIGGLAGGSGGELFF.

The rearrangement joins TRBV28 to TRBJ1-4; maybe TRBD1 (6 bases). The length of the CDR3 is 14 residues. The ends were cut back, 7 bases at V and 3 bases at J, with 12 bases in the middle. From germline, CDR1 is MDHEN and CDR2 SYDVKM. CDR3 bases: TGTGCCAGCACCCGGGACACCTCTAATGAAAAACTGTTTTTT. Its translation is CASTRDTSNEKLFF.

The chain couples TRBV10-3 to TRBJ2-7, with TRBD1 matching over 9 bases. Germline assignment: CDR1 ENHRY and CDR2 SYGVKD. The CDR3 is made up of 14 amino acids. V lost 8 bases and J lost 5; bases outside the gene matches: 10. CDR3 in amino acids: CAIHPGQGAHEQYF. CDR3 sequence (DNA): TGTGCCATCCATCCGGGACAGGGTGCCCACGAGCAGTACTTC.

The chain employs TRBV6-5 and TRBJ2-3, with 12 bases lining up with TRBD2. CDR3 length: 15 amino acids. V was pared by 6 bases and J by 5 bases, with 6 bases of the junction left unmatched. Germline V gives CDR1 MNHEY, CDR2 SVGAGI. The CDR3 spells CASRPGLAGRDTQYF. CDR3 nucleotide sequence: TGTGCCAGCAGACCTGGACTAGCGGGACGAGATACGCAGTATTTT.

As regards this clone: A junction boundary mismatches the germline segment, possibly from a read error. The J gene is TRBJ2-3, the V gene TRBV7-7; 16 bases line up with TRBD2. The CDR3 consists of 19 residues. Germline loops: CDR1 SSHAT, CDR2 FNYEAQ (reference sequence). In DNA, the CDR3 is TGTGCTAGCAGCTTAAACCCTTCGGGACTAGCGGGAGGGGCAGATACGCAGTATTTT. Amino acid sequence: CASSLNPSGLAGGADTQYF. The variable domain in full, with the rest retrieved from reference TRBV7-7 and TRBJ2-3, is GAGVSQSPRYKVTKRGQDVTLRCDPISSHATLYWYQQALGQGPEFLTYFNYEAQPDKSGLPSDRFSAERPEGSISTLTIQRTEQRDSAMYRCASSLNPSGLAGGADTQYFGPGTRLTVL.

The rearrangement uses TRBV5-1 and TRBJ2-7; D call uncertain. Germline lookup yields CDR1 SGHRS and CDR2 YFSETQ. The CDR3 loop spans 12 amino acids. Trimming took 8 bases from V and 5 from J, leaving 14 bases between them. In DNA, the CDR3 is TGCGCCAGTTCTCTAGACCGGGACGAGCAGTACTTC. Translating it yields CASSLDRDEQYF.